Below, 32 T cell receptor beta chains from the same sample are listed, as sequenced in a study of radiotherapy plus CTLA-4 blockade in lung cancer. Sequencing used immunoSEQ multiplex PCR; TCRdb keeps in-frame clones, though not all of them. The sample lists 50,000 to 65,000 clones, about three quarters occurring once. The sequences come from peripheral blood, collected from a patient treated with radiotherapy plus ipilimumab. The receptor set was obtained from a human donor with non-small cell lung cancer whose response to radiotherapy plus ipilimumab could not be evaluated.

The chain employs TRBV5-1 and TRBJ1-1; D may be TRBD1 (5 bases). V lost 3 bases and J 3 bases, leaving 12 bases between the germline ends. Germline assignment: CDR1 SGHRS and CDR2 YFSETQ. The CDR3 runs 14 residues. The CDR3 region is CASSWGLGDTEAFF. The CDR3 nucleotides are TGCGCCAGCAGCTGGGGACTCGGGGACACTGAAGCTTTCTTT.

The rearrangement uses TRBV28 and TRBJ1-2; 9 bases match TRBD1. This CDR3 comprises 15 residues. Germline V gene lookup returns CDR1 MDHEN and CDR2 SYDVKM. J gave up 3 bases and V 3 bases, and 5 bases lay outside the gene matches. CDR3 bases: TGTGCCAGCAGTTTCACAGGGGGCTTTGACTATGGCTACACCTTC. Its translation is CASSFTGGFDYGYTF.

The chain is built from TRBV27 and TRBJ1-2; 9 nucleotides line up with TRBD1. Losses at the gene ends were 4 bases for V and 5 bases for J; bases not matched to a gene: 5. Germline V CDR1 and CDR2: MNHEY, SMNVEV (reference sequence). This CDR3 comprises 14 residues. The CDR3 sequence is CASSSSGTGYGYTF. DNA for the CDR3: TGTGCCAGCAGTTCATCGGGGACAGGGTATGGCTACACCTTC.

This clone has a single count. Germline and junction disagree at one end, which may indicate a read error. The rearrangement uses TRBV4-3 and TRBJ1-5; 11 bases are a match to TRBD1. The CDR3 contains 15 residues. Germline-derived CDR1 and CDR2 are LGHNA and YSLEER. The CDR3, as DNA: TGCGCCAGCAGCCAAGGGACAGGGGGCAACCAGCCCCAGCATTTT. This translates into CASSQGTGGNQPQHF.

The genes are TRBV7-9 and TRBJ2-5, with D possibly TRBD2 on 5 matching bases. The V and J ends lost 3 bases and 1 base respectively, with 12 bases between them. This CDR3 spans 15 amino acids. The germline CDR1 and CDR2 sequences are SEHNR and FQNEAQ (reference sequence). CDR3 nucleotides: TGTGCCAGCAGCTTCATCAGCGGAGTCCAAGAGACCCAGTACTTC. Translating it yields CASSFISGVQETQYF. The whole variable domain, remainder taken from reference TRBV7-9 and TRBJ2-5, is DTGVSQNPRHKITKRGQNVTFRCDPISEHNRLYWYRQTLGQGPEFLTYFQNEAQLEKSRLLSDRFSAERPKGSFSTLEIQRTEQGDSAMYLCASSFISGVQETQYFGPGTRLLVL.

The rearrangement uses TRBV6-1 and TRBJ2-5, with D perhaps TRBD2 (5 bases). Per germline, CDR1 MNHNS and CDR2 SASEGT. V was trimmed by 8 bases and J by 1 base, leaving 11 bases between them. The CDR3 covers 13 residues. The CDR3 region is CASRVEGQETQYF. CDR3 nucleotides: TGTGCCAGCCGCGTAGAGGGCCAAGAGACCCAGTACTTC.

This chain connects TRBV4-2 to TRBJ2-5, with 8 bases fitting TRBD2. The ends lost 5 bases at V and 7 bases at J; junction bases unmatched: 18. The CDR3 runs to 17 residues. Germline V lookup: CDR1 LGHNA, CDR2 YNFKEQ. This chain's CDR3 is CASSSLVQERGSGTQYF. CDR3 DNA: TGTGCCAGCAGCTCCTTGGTCCAGGAGCGGGGGTCCGGGACCCAGTACTTC.

The rearrangement uses TRBV7-2 and TRBJ2-7; D remains ambiguous. Germline CDR1 is SGHTA and CDR2 is FQGNSA. The CDR3 has 11 amino acids. V was shortened by 5 bases and J by 4 bases, with 6 bases between the two germline ends. The CDR3 reads CASSLTYEQYF. Written as DNA, the CDR3 is TGTGCCAGCAGCCTAACGTACGAGCAGTACTTC.

The V and J genes are TRBV7-8 and TRBJ2-3, with a tentative D call TRBD1 (5 bases). V lost 0 bases and J lost 0, with 10 bases in between. The CDR3 length is 16 residues. Germline values: CDR1 SGHVS, CDR2 FQNEAQ. CDR3 sequence (DNA): TGTGCCAGCAGCTTAGCCGGACAAACTAGCACAGATACGCAGTATTTT. Protein product: CASSLAGQTSTDTQYF. Looking up the rest from reference TRBV7-8 and TRBJ2-3 gives the full variable domain: GAGVSQSPRYKVAKRGQDVALRCDPISGHVSLFWYQQALGQGPEFLTYFQNEAQLDKSGLPSDRFFAERPEGSVSTLKIQRTQQEDSAVYLCASSLAGQTSTDTQYFGPGTRLTVL.

This chain connects TRBV5-1 to TRBJ2-7; D possibly corresponds to TRBD1 (6 bases). Per germline, CDR1 SGHRS and CDR2 YFSETQ. V lost 5 bases, J lost 5 bases, and 20 bases lay in between. CDR3 length: 15 residues. CDR3 in DNA: TGCGCCAGCAGAGCCCAGGGGAACTTGGGGAACGAGCAGTACTTC. Translating gives CASRAQGNLGNEQYF.

The chain recombines TRBV5-1 with TRBJ2-2, with D perhaps TRBD1 (6 bases). The CDR3 runs to 14 residues. Germline V gene data show CDR1 as SGHRS and CDR2 as YFSETQ. Trimming removed 4 bases from V and 3 bases from J, with 10 bases in between. The DNA of the CDR3 is TGCGCCAGCAGCCTCGGGACACACACCGGGGAGCTGTTTTTT. Encoded protein: CASSLGTHTGELFF.

This clone showed up just a few times. The chain has TRBV19 and TRBJ1-1; TRBD1 agrees at 9 bases. Germline V gene lookup returns CDR1 LNHDA and CDR2 SQIVND (reference sequence). The CDR3 spans 15 residues. With V trimmed by 4 bases and J by 0 bases, 3 bases remained unmatched. The DNA of the CDR3 is TGTGCCAGTAGTACCGACAGGGGGATGAACACTGAAGCTTTCTTT. Amino acids: CASSTDRGMNTEAFF. Drawing the rest from reference TRBV19 and TRBJ1-1, the complete variable domain is DGGITQSPKYLFRKEGQNVTLSCEQNLNHDAMYWYRQDPGQGLRLIYYSQIVNDFQKGDIAEGYSVSREKKESFPLTVTSAQKNPTAFYLCASSTDRGMNTEAFFGQGTRLTVV.

This rearrangement joins TRBV2 to TRBJ2-5, with 8 bases fitting TRBD1. The closer fit of TRBJ2-7 to the DNA end suggests the J call may be wrong. CDR3 size: 14 residues. Germline values: CDR1 SNHLY, CDR2 FYNNEI. The CDR3 DNA is TGTGCCAGCAGTAGACCGACAGGGGTCGACGAGCAGTACTTC. This encodes CASSRPTGVDEQYF.

A single count supports this clone. The chain employs TRBV5-1 and TRBJ2-1; 14 nucleotides agree with TRBD2. The CDR3 length is 16 residues. Germline trimming cut 4 bases from V and 5 bases from J; bases unmatched to any gene: 5. Germline-derived CDR1 and CDR2 are SGHRS and YFSETQ. CDR3 amino acids: CASSEGLAGANNEQFF. Written as DNA, the CDR3 is TGCGCCAGCAGCGAGGGACTAGCGGGAGCTAACAATGAGCAGTTCTTC.

This rearrangement joins TRBV13 to TRBJ1-1; TRBD1 matches 8 bases. The J segment lost 5 bases and the V segment lost 5 bases, leaving 10 bases of the junction unmatched. This CDR3 has 15 residues. CDR1 is PRHDT and CDR2 is FYEKMQ in the germline V gene (reference sequence). CDR3 DNA: TGTGCCAGCAGCCGAGCCAGGGGGCGAGGGACTGAAGCTTTCTTT. Residues: CASSRARGRGTEAFF.

The rearrangement links TRBV12-5 to TRBJ2-5; 10 nucleotides agree with TRBD2. The CDR3 sequence is 16 residues long. J lost 7 bases, V lost 7 bases, and 15 bases had no gene match. The germline V gene has CDR1 LGHNT and CDR2 FRNRAP. CDR3 region: CASAGQGAGGPGTQYF. The CDR3 DNA reads TGTGCTAGTGCCGGACAGGGAGCGGGGGGGCCGGGGACCCAGTACTTC.

This chain joins TRBV15 and TRBJ2-5, with TRBD1 identical over 7 bases. Germline CDR1 LNHNV, CDR2 YYDKDF (reference sequence). V gave up 3 bases and J gave up 2 bases; unmatched junction bases: 6. The CDR3 is made up of 15 amino acids. CDR3: CATSRGDRAQETQYF. CDR3 in DNA: TGTGCCACCAGCAGGGGAGACAGGGCGCAAGAGACCCAGTACTTC.

The V call is TRBV5-1, the J call TRBJ1-3; D remains unclear. Germline CDR1 SGHRS, CDR2 YFSETQ. The CDR3 is 14 amino acids. Deletions cut 4 bases from V and 10 bases from J, with 18 bases between. The CDR3 coding sequence is TGCGCCAGCAGCCCTGGCGTGGACCCGGGGACCATATATTTT. Its translation is CASSPGVDPGTIYF.

CDR3 loop: CSVDGGARMSTQYF. CDR3 nucleotides: TGCAGCGTTGACGGCGGGGCGCGAATGTCGACCCAGTACTTC. The J gene is TRBJ2-5, the V gene TRBV29-1; D is possibly TRBD2 (6 bases). The CDR3 totals 14 residues. Trimming removed 3 bases from V and 7 bases from J, with 18 bases in between. In germline, CDR1 is SQVTM, CDR2 ANQGSEA.

This chain uses TRBV7-2 with TRBJ1-1; 8 bases are a match to TRBD1. This CDR3 has 14 residues. CDR1 and CDR2 from the germline V gene are SGHTA and FQGNSA. V lost 0 bases, J lost 8 bases, and 5 bases stayed unmatched. CDR3 coding DNA: TGTGCCAGCAGCTTAGCCGGGACAGGCCAGGAAGCTTTCTTT. Translated: CASSLAGTGQEAFF.

The chain recombines TRBV6-5 with TRBJ2-7, with 7 positions matching TRBD2. Trimming at V came to 6 bases and at J to 6 bases, leaving 8 bases not matched to a gene. The CDR3 sequence is 13 residues long. Germline V CDR1 and CDR2: MNHEY, SVGAGI. This CDR3 reads CASSPRGSPEQYF. In nucleotides, the CDR3 is TGTGCCAGCAGCCCGCGGGGGAGCCCCGAGCAGTACTTC.

The V and J genes are TRBV5-1 and TRBJ2-2; 9 bases line up with TRBD1. CDR3 size: 16 residues. Per the germline V gene, CDR1 is SGHRS and CDR2 is YFSETQ. Unmatched junction bases numbered 9, after V lost 4 bases and J lost 5 bases. The CDR3, as DNA: TGCGCCAGCAGCCCGGACAGGGGAACGGGTACCGGGGAGCTGTTTTTT. This codes for CASSPDRGTGTGELFF.

This chain connects TRBV21-1 to TRBJ1-1; whether TRBD1, the table's D call, matches the DNA was not checked. TRBV21-1 is given as a pseudogene. The CDR3 runs to 22 residues. The CDR3 spells CASSKRASPGDRTILMNTEAFF. The CDR3 DNA sequence: TGTGCCAGCAGCAAACGGGCTAGCCCCGGAGACAGGACGATCTTAATGAACACTGAAGCTTTCTTT.

This rearrangement joins TRBV5-1 to TRBJ1-2; D is uncertain. Germline CDR1 SGHRS, CDR2 YFSETQ. V was shortened by 0 bases and J by 4 bases, with 10 bases between the two germline ends. There are 14 residues in the CDR3. The CDR3, as DNA: TGCGCCAGCAGCTTGGAGCGGGGTTCCTATGGCTACACCTTC. Translation: CASSLERGSYGYTF. The complete variable domain, with remaining parts taken from reference TRBV5-1 and TRBJ1-2, reads KAGVTQTPRYLIKTRGQQVTLSCSPISGHRSVSWYQQTPGQGLQFLFEYFSETQRNKGNFPGRFSGRQFSNSRSEMNVSTLELGDSALYLCASSLERGSYGYTFGSGTRLTVV.

V and J are TRBV5-1 and TRBJ2-3; 7 bases fit TRBD1. V shed 4 bases, J shed 2 bases, and the junction held 4 bases outside the gene matches. The germline CDR1 and CDR2 sequences are SGHRS and YFSETQ. This CDR3 is 14 amino acids long. CDR3 sequence: CASSTGQNTDTQYF. CDR3 nucleotides: TGCGCCAGCAGCACGGGACAGAACACAGATACGCAGTATTTT.

The V call is TRBV30, the J call TRBJ1-2, with TRBD1 identical over 7 bases. The junction had 7 bases not matched to a gene; V was cut back by 4 bases and J by 2 bases. Germline CDR1 reads GTSNPN; CDR2 reads SVGIG (reference sequence). This CDR3 is built from 14 residues. The CDR3 loop is CAWNEGATNYGYTF. CDR3 nucleotides: TGTGCCTGGAATGAGGGGGCTACCAACTATGGCTACACCTTC. Full variable domain (remainder filled in from reference TRBV30 and TRBJ1-2): SQTIHQWPATLVQPVGSPLSLECTVEGTSNPNLYWYRQAAGRGLQLLFYSVGIGQISSEVPQNLSASRPQDRQFILSSKKLLLSDSGFYLCAWNEGATNYGYTFGSGTRLTVV.

This chain connects TRBV6-5 to TRBJ2-2, with D unresolved. CDR1 is MNHEY, CDR2 SVGAGI, per germline. Trimming pared 0 bases from V and 0 bases from J, leaving 5 bases between. The CDR3 loop spans 15 amino acids. The CDR3 reads CASSYSPTNTGELFF. CDR3 sequence (DNA): TGTGCCAGCAGTTACTCTCCCACGAACACCGGGGAGCTGTTTTTT.

The chain recombines TRBV30 with TRBJ2-3, with a possible D match to TRBD1 (6 bases). CDR3 length: 14 amino acids. The V end lost 3 bases, the J end lost 7 bases, and 17 bases lay between the germline ends. CDR1 is GTSNPN and CDR2 is SVGIG in the germline V gene (reference sequence). CDR3 sequence reads: CAWSALRGGNTQYF. CDR3 coding DNA: TGTGCCTGGAGCGCGTTACGAGGGGGAAATACGCAGTATTTT.

Of note for this clone: A junction end diverges from the germline sequence, so it may reflect a read error. This rearrangement joins TRBV29-1 to TRBJ2-7; D is possibly TRBD2 (6 bases). Per the germline V gene, CDR1 is SQVTM and CDR2 is ANQGSEA. This CDR3 spans 12 amino acids. The CDR3 loop is CSGLTGSYGQYF. The DNA of the CDR3 is TGCAGCGGCTTAACCGGGAGCTACGGGCAGTACTTC.

V and J are TRBV30 and TRBJ1-4; weak D call: TRBD1 (6 bases). Trimming took 7 bases from V and 0 from J, leaving 12 bases between them. From germline, CDR1 is GTSNPN and CDR2 SVGIG (reference sequence). CDR3 length: 14 amino acids. This chain's CDR3 is CASGANPTNEKLFF. CDR3 nucleotides: TGTGCCTCAGGGGCCAATCCAACTAATGAAAAACTGTTTTTT.

This clone came up once. The gene calls are TRBV27 and TRBJ1-5; perhaps TRBD1 as D (6 bases). The CDR3 runs to 15 residues. CDR1 and CDR2 from the germline V gene are MNHEY and SMNVEV (reference sequence). Trimming cost V 3 bases and J 5 bases, with 14 bases left between them. The CDR3 bases are TGTGCCAGCAGTTTCGTCAGGGGTGGCTATCAGCCCCAGCATTTT. The encoded protein is CASSFVRGGYQPQHF.

This clone was observed a single time. This chain connects TRBV5-4 to TRBJ1-1; 11 bases agree with TRBD1. There are 15 residues in the CDR3. V dropped 4 bases and J dropped 3; count of bases not matched to a gene: 5. Germline values: CDR1 SGHNT, CDR2 YYREEE (reference sequence). The CDR3 DNA reads as TGTGCCAGCAGCCCGGGGGGACAGGGGGACACTGAAGCTTTCTTT. Translated: CASSPGGQGDTEAFF.